This entry lists 15 T cell receptor beta chains sequenced from one sample in a study of blood T cell repertoires in COVID-19. The data were produced by immunoSEQ multiplex PCR, yet TCRdb's version contains in-frame clones alone and is incomplete. Found here are about 200,000 clones, 70% to 85% of them singletons; the top ten hold 15%. Source material: PBMCs or T cells enriched from blood (not recorded which). The receptor source for this set is a man in his forties who had recovered from COVID-19.

The V and J genes are TRBV18 and TRBJ1-5, with D unresolved. Germline lookup yields CDR1 KGHSH and CDR2 LQKENI. The V gene lost 5 bases and the J gene lost 0 bases, with 8 bases spanning the gap. This CDR3 region has 14 residues. CDR3: CASSGSYSNQPQHF. Here the CDR3 DNA reads TGTGCCAGCTCAGGGAGCTATAGCAATCAGCCCCAGCATTTT.

The rearrangement joins TRBV19 to TRBJ2-1; TRBD2 matches at 7 bases. CDR1 and CDR2 from the germline V gene are LNHDA and SQIVND (reference sequence). V was clipped by 3 bases and J by 2 bases; unmatched bases: 4. The CDR3 is 15 amino acids. The CDR3 loop is CASSILADTYNEQFF. As DNA, the CDR3 is TGTGCCAGTAGTATTCTAGCGGATACCTACAATGAGCAGTTCTTC.

This chain connects TRBV7-2 to TRBJ2-3, with D perhaps matching TRBD1 (5 bases). The V end lost 4 bases, the J end lost 0 bases, and 11 bases lay between the germline ends. The CDR3 covers 15 residues. Per the germline V gene, CDR1 is SGHTA and CDR2 is FQGNSA. CDR3 in DNA: TGTGCCAGCAGCTCAAACAGGCCTAGCACAGATACGCAGTATTTT. It yields the protein CASSSNRPSTDTQYF.

This clone was seen a single time. V usage is TRBV27 and J usage is TRBJ2-1; TRBD1 matches 10 bases. The CDR3 consists of 14 residues. With 3 bases clipped from V and 7 bases from J, the junction kept 3 bases outside the gene matches. The germline CDR1 and CDR2 sequences are MNHEY and SMNVEV (reference sequence). In DNA form, the CDR3 reads TGTGCCAGCAGTTTCGGGACAGGGGCAAATGAGCAGTTCTTC. Translation gives CASSFGTGANEQFF.

The chain has TRBV5-6 and TRBJ2-1, with D hard to call. Germline CDR1 SGHDT, CDR2 YYEEEE. Trimming stripped 1 base from V and 9 bases from J, with 11 bases between. The CDR3 sequence is 13 residues long. CDR3 DNA: TGTGCCAGCAGCTTGATACCTTCGGGTGAGCAGTTCTTC. Encoded protein: CASSLIPSGEQFF.

The chain has TRBV7-3 and TRBJ1-1; maybe TRBD1 (6 bases). The V gene's germline CDR1 is SGHTA and CDR2 FQGTGA. The ends were cut back, 7 bases at V and 8 bases at J, with 17 bases in the middle. The CDR3 runs 13 residues. The CDR3 spells CASTRGGPTEAFF. In DNA, the CDR3 is TGTGCCAGCACCCGGGGGGGGCCGACCGAAGCTTTCTTT.

This clone was recorded once. This rearrangement joins TRBV21-1 to TRBJ2-5; no DNA check was done on the table's D call, TRBD2. TRBV21-1 is designated a pseudogene. CDR3 length equals 15 residues. The CDR3 nucleotides read TGTGCCAGCAGCAAATTGCTACCTGATCAAGAGACCCAGTACTTC. Amino acid sequence: CASSKLLPDQETQYF.

The chain recombines TRBV5-5 with TRBJ1-6; TRBD1 aligns across 9 bases. Germline CDR1 and CDR2: SGHKS and YYEKEE (reference sequence). V was pared by 0 bases and J by 10 bases, with 14 bases of the junction left unmatched. The CDR3 is made up of 18 amino acids. The chain's CDR3 is CASSLAHSRQGERSPLHF. CDR3 in DNA: TGTGCCAGCAGCTTGGCCCATTCCCGACAGGGGGAAAGGTCACCCCTCCACTTT.

This clone has just a few counts. The V and J genes are TRBV28 and TRBJ1-2, with TRBD1 identical over 8 bases. The CDR3 runs 14 residues. Germline CDR1 MDHEN, CDR2 SYDVKM. Trimming cost V 4 bases and J 5 bases; bases outside gene matches: 6. The DNA for the CDR3 is TGTGCCAGCAGTTCGGACAGGGCCCTGTATGGCTACACCTTC. Protein: CASSSDRALYGYTF.

Comments on this clone: Other DNA sequences of this sample code for an identical CDR3. The chain carries TRBV7-2 and TRBJ2-7, with a tentative D call TRBD2 (5 bases). This CDR3 comprises 13 residues. V shed 1 base and J shed 7 bases, with 11 bases lying between them. Germline-derived CDR1 and CDR2 are SGHTA and FQGNSA. Written as DNA, the CDR3 is TGTGCCAGCAGCTTAGTGGGAGCGAGGGAGCAGTACTTC. This translates into CASSLVGAREQYF.

The V gene is TRBV5-1, the J gene TRBJ1-2, with 8 bases lining up with TRBD1. Unmatched junction bases numbered 5, after V lost 4 bases and J lost 3 bases. Germline lookup yields CDR1 SGHRS and CDR2 YFSETQ. CDR3 length: 14 residues. The CDR3 bases are TGCGCCAGCAGCGTACTACAGGGGGACTATGGCTACACCTTC. It codes for CASSVLQGDYGYTF.

This sequence joins TRBV7-3 and TRBJ2-7, with 11 bases aligning to TRBD1. The CDR3 loop spans 14 amino acids. V was pared by 5 bases and J by 2 bases, with 2 bases of the junction left unmatched. Looked up from germline, CDR1 is SGHTA and CDR2 is FQGTGA. This CDR3 reads CASSRGQGAYEQYF. CDR3 in DNA: TGTGCCAGCAGCCGGGGACAGGGGGCCTACGAGCAGTACTTC.

This clone came up once. The rearrangement uses TRBV28 and TRBJ1-3, with TRBD1 as a possible D gene (6 bases). From germline, CDR1 is MDHEN and CDR2 SYDVKM. The ends were cut back, 5 bases at V and 0 bases at J, with 11 bases in the middle. The CDR3 covers 15 residues. CDR3 sequence (DNA): TGTGCCAGCAGTCCCGGACAGAGCTCTGGAAACACCATATATTTT. It translates to CASSPGQSSGNTIYF. Filled out from reference TRBV28 and TRBJ1-3, the complete variable domain reads DVKVTQSSRYLVKRTGEKVFLECVQDMDHENMFWYRQDPGLGLRLIYFSYDVKMKEKGDIPEGYSVSREKKERFSLILESASTNQTSMYLCASSPGQSSGNTIYFGEGSWLTVV.

The genes are TRBV5-6 and TRBJ2-3; D may be TRBD1 (6 bases). The CDR3 runs to 13 residues. Germline loops: CDR1 SGHDT, CDR2 YYEEEE. Deletions cut 1 base from V and 4 bases from J, with 7 bases between. The CDR3 DNA reads TGTGCCAGCAGCTTGAGACAGGCAGATACGCAGTATTTT. Protein: CASSLRQADTQYF.

About this clone: Different DNA sequences within this sample yield the same CDR3. This sequence joins TRBV10-3 and TRBJ1-5; perhaps TRBD1 as D (6 bases). Trimming took 6 bases from V and 3 from J, leaving 12 bases between them. Germline V gene lookup returns CDR1 ENHRY and CDR2 SYGVKD. The CDR3 contains 14 residues. The CDR3 spells CAISAGTTNQPQHF. DNA of the CDR3: TGTGCCATCAGCGCCGGGACAACCAATCAGCCCCAGCATTTT.